The 10 T cell receptor beta chains presented below share a single source sample, sequenced in a study of cytomegalovirus exposure and HLA in healthy donors. The PCR contained 60 Vbeta and 13 Jbeta primers. Assay used: immunoSEQ multiplex PCR; TCRdb lists only in-frame clones, some missing. The sample has approximately 160,000 clones, 64% seen once. Sample: PBMCs. The receptors originated from a woman aged 30 to 39 in good health and CMV-seropositive.

This sequence joins TRBV7-2 and TRBJ2-7, with 9 bases identical to TRBD2. The J segment lost 4 bases and the V segment lost 2 bases, leaving 6 bases of the junction unmatched. The CDR3 loop spans 15 amino acids. Germline V gene sequence: CDR1 SGHTA, CDR2 FQGNSA. The DNA of the CDR3 is TGTGCCAGCAGCTTATGGGCGGGAGGGTCGTACGAGCAGTACTTC. Translation: CASSLWAGGSYEQYF.

The chain is built from TRBV27 and TRBJ2-3; 14 nucleotides agree with TRBD2. In germline, CDR1 is MNHEY, CDR2 SMNVEV (reference sequence). CDR3 length equals 20 residues. Trimming took 5 bases from V and 2 from J; bases not matched to a gene: 15. CDR3 DNA: TGTGCCAGCAGTGTGAGTCCCGGGACTAGCGGGGGAGAACACACAGATACGCAGTATTTT. It specifies CASSVSPGTSGGEHTDTQYF.

The chain employs TRBV5-1 and TRBJ2-2; no clear D. V shed 0 bases and J shed 4 bases, with 7 bases lying between them. Germline CDR1 reads SGHRS; CDR2 reads YFSETQ. The CDR3 is 14 residues long. Here the CDR3 reads CASSLVAVTGELFF. For the CDR3, the DNA is TGCGCCAGCAGCTTGGTGGCGGTCACCGGGGAGCTGTTTTTT.

This clone was recorded once. The chain recombines TRBV5-1 with TRBJ2-7; D possibly corresponds to TRBD2 (5 bases). Trimming left V 0 bases short and J 0 bases short, with 10 bases between. There are 15 residues in the CDR3. Germline V gives CDR1 SGHRS, CDR2 YFSETQ. CDR3 nucleotides: TGCGCCAGCAGCTTGGGTCGGGGAAGCTCCTACGAGCAGTACTTC. Protein: CASSLGRGSSYEQYF. The full variable domain, rest sourced from reference TRBV5-1 and TRBJ2-7, is KAGVTQTPRYLIKTRGQQVTLSCSPISGHRSVSWYQQTPGQGLQFLFEYFSETQRNKGNFPGRFSGRQFSNSRSEMNVSTLELGDSALYLCASSLGRGSSYEQYFGPGTRLTVT.

This sequence joins TRBV29-1 and TRBJ1-1; the D is unclear. Looked up from germline, CDR1 is SQVTM and CDR2 is ANQGSEA. V lost 3 bases and J lost 2, with 10 bases in between. The CDR3 has 13 amino acids. In nucleotides, the CDR3 is TGCAGCGTTGACAGGCCGGGAAACACTGAAGCTTTCTTT. Amino acids: CSVDRPGNTEAFF.

This clone was counted between two and nine times. The CDR3 sequence: CASSLDPPVLGTDTQYF. CDR3 DNA: TGTGCCAGCAGCTTAGACCCCCCGGTCCTGGGCACAGATACGCAGTATTTT. The chain employs TRBV11-2 and TRBJ2-3; no clear D. From germline, CDR1 is SGHAT and CDR2 FQNNGV. Trimming stripped 0 bases from V and 1 base from J, with 14 bases between. The CDR3 length is 17 residues.

V usage is TRBV30 and J usage is TRBJ1-6; D not certain. V was clipped by 4 bases and J by 1 base, with 8 bases between them. Germline V lookup: CDR1 GTSNPN, CDR2 SVGIG (reference sequence). This CDR3 contains 14 residues. The DNA for the CDR3 is TGTGCCTGGACCATAGCGTCCTATAATTCACCCCTCCACTTT. Its protein product is CAWTIASYNSPLHF. Filled out from reference TRBV30 and TRBJ1-6, the complete variable domain reads SQTIHQWPATLVQPVGSPLSLECTVEGTSNPNLYWYRQAAGRGLQLLFYSVGIGQISSEVPQNLSASRPQDRQFILSSKKLLLSDSGFYLCAWTIASYNSPLHFGNGTRLTVT.

The rearrangement joins TRBV4-2 to TRBJ2-7, with TRBD2 identical over 13 bases. CDR3 size: 15 residues. Trimming took 1 base from V and 4 from J; bases not matched to a gene: 1. Germline CDR1 and CDR2: LGHNA and YNFKEQ. The CDR3 DNA reads TGTGCCAGCAGCCAAGGGACTAGCGGGGGATACGAGCAGTACTTC. As protein: CASSQGTSGGYEQYF.

This clone appeared a few times. V and J are TRBV5-6 and TRBJ2-3; tentatively, D is TRBD2 (6 bases). The CDR3 totals 13 residues. CDR1 and CDR2 from the germline V gene are SGHDT and YYEEEE. Trimming shortened V by 3 bases and J by 10 bases, and 15 bases separated the two germline ends. CDR3 protein: CASSWGDLSAQYF. In nucleotides, the CDR3 is TGTGCCAGCAGCTGGGGGGACTTGTCGGCGCAGTATTTT.

This clone has more than one count but fewer than ten. V gene TRBV25-1 combines with J gene TRBJ1-1; perhaps TRBD1 as D (5 bases). Germline CDR1 reads MGHDK; CDR2 reads SYGVNS. The CDR3 covers 15 residues. With 6 bases removed from V and 1 base from J, the gap between germline ends came to 15 bases. The CDR3 bases are TGTGCCAGCAGACGCCTAAGGGGTTCGAACACTGAAGCTTTCTTT. It is translated as CASRRLRGSNTEAFF.